Listed below are T cell receptor beta chains from one sample, sequenced in a study of T cell responses to AZD1222 COVID-19 vaccine. Only in-frame clones appear in the TCRdb table, and some are missing; sequencing was by immunoSEQ multiplex PCR. The sample lists approximately 76,000 clones; 90% to 95% were seen once. The sample here was peripheral blood, taken on day 0 of MenACWY control vaccination. These receptors were obtained from an adult in good health. Both conserved end residues are part of each CDR3. Each record gives: V gene, clone size, J gene, D gene, CDR3 DNA, CDR3 protein. The D gene is left open where the match is weak. Size is omitted from some rows. Given values are once, few, many or a class for expanded clones.

TRBV23-1	NA	TRBJ1-2	NA	TGCGCCAGCGGGGGTAAGTGGGTTGGCTACACCTTC	CASGGKWVGYTF
TRBV14	NA	TRBJ1-2	TRBD1	TGTGCCAGCAGCCAAGGTCTGACAGGGCAAGGCTACACCTTC	CASSQGLTGQGYTF
TRBV10-3	once	TRBJ2-5	TRBD2	TGTGCCATCAGGCGGGAGGCTCAAGAGACCCAGTACTTC	CAIRREAQETQYF
TRBV2	NA	TRBJ2-5	TRBD2	TGTGCCAGCAGTGCCGGGACTAGACAAGAGACCCAGTACTTC	CASSAGTRQETQYF
TRBV19	NA	TRBJ1-1	NA	TGTGCCAGTAGTATTGGGTTGGACACTGAAGCTTTCTTT	CASSIGLDTEAFF
TRBV6-5	NA	TRBJ1-2	NA	TGTGCCAGCAGTATACAGGGTACGGATGGCTACACCTTC	CASSIQGTDGYTF
TRBV6-5	NA	TRBJ1-5	NA	TGTGCCAGCAGTCTAGGGGTTGCTCAGCCCCAGCATTTT	CASSLGVAQPQHF
TRBV18	NA	TRBJ1-4	NA	TGTGCCAGCGCCAAGGGGGGGACTAATGAAAAACTGTTTTTT	CASAKGGTNEKLFF
TRBV30	NA	TRBJ1-1	NA	TGTGCCTGGAGGGCCGGACAGAGTAAGGCTTTCTTT	CAWRAGQSKAFF
TRBV4-1	NA	TRBJ2-3	NA	TGCGCCAGCAGCCAAGTCGGATATACGCAGTATTTT	CASSQVGYTQYF
TRBV29-1	NA	TRBJ2-2	NA	TGCAGCGTTGAAGGGCAGGACACCGGGGAGCTGTTTTTT	CSVEGQDTGELFF
TRBV5-4	NA	TRBJ1-1	TRBD1	TGTGCCAGCAGCCAGGGGGGCGCCCGCGACACTGAAGCTTTCTTT	CASSQGGARDTEAFF
TRBV29-1	NA	TRBJ1-1	NA	TGCAGCGTTACAAACACTGAAGCTTTCTTT	CSVTNTEAFF
TRBV7-8	NA	TRBJ2-1	NA	TGTGCCAGCAGCCAGGGGAGGCATGAGCAGTTCTTC	CASSQGRHEQFF
TRBV7-2	NA	TRBJ1-6	NA	TGTGCCAGCAGCAACAGGGTTTCACCCCTCCACTTT	CASSNRVSPLHF
TRBV30	NA	TRBJ2-7	NA	TGTGCCTGGAGTTCGGGGTTTGGTGACGAGCAGTACTTC	CAWSSGFGDEQYF
TRBV11-2	NA	TRBJ2-7	TRBD2	TGTGCCAGCAGCCCCTCAAAGTCGGCCGGGAGGATGGCCTACGAGCAGTACTTC	CASSPSKSAGRMAYEQYF
TRBV11-2	once	TRBJ2-6	NA	TGTGCCAGCAGGGTACCGGGACGGCGAGACTCTGGGGCCAACGTCCTGACTTTC	CASRVPGRRDSGANVLTF
TRBV6-2/TRBV6-3	NA	TRBJ1-2	TRBD1	TGTGCCAGCAGCTCTACCCTACAGGGGAACATCTATGGCTACACCTTC	CASSSTLQGNIYGYTF
TRBV7-9	NA	TRBJ1-1	NA	TGTGCCAGCAGCTTAGAAGGGAACACTGAAGCTTTCTTT	CASSLEGNTEAFF
TRBV19	NA	TRBJ1-5	TRBD1	TGTGCCAGTAGTGGAACAGGGGGCAATTCTGGCAATCAGCCCCAGCATTTT	CASSGTGGNSGNQPQHF
TRBV7-8	NA	TRBJ2-5	NA	TGTGCCAGCACTCCACCCATATACAGGACGAAAGAGACCCAGTACTTC	CASTPPIYRTKETQYF
TRBV24-1	NA	TRBJ2-7	NA	TGTGCCACCAGTGGAGGGCCCGGAGGCCTGTACTTC	CATSGGPGGLYF
TRBV6-5	NA	TRBJ2-7	TRBD1	TGTGCCAGCAGACTGGGACAGGGGACCTACGAGCAGTACTTC	CASRLGQGTYEQYF
TRBV11-2	once	TRBJ2-2	TRBD1	TGTGCCAGCAGCTTAGGGGCAGGGGGCCCCAACACCGGGGAGCTGTTTTTT	CASSLGAGGPNTGELFF
TRBV4-3	NA	TRBJ1-3	NA	TGCGCCAGCAGCCAAGCCGCACAGGGTAGTGGGGCTGGAAACACCATATATTTT	CASSQAAQGSGAGNTIYF
TRBV7-3	NA	TRBJ1-1	NA	TGTGCCAGCAAGAGTGGGATGAACACTGAAGCTTTCTTT	CASKSGMNTEAFF
TRBV6-5	NA	TRBJ1-3	TRBD1	TGTGCCAGCAGTTACTCCAACAGGGGGCGAGGAAACACCATATATTTT	CASSYSNRGRGNTIYF
TRBV5-4	NA	TRBJ1-1	NA	TGTGCCAGCAGCCCTAGGGGAGGCAACACTGAAGCTTTCTTT	CASSPRGGNTEAFF